This paragraph reports one T cell receptor (beta chain). Antigen unknown. Read sequence stops 3 residues before the CDR3 end, and the germline J gene provides the missing end. This record comes from a study of T cells in women clearing cervical HPV infection. For the study at large: Cases were women with histologically confirmed HPV16-related CIN3 or worse, including a couple of invasive cancers. HLA type could not be excluded as a confounder. Cases' blood sampling followed lesion detection by median around 150 days (90 to 200). Whole-study findings and limits: Combining TCR richness with V gene abundances gave around 0.83 AUC.

Using immunoSEQ multiplex PCR, the repertoire was profiled, and TCRdb retains in-frame clones only, with some absent. Recorded for this sample: around 39,000 clones. V lost 7 bases to trimming and J lost 2 bases; unmatched junction nucleotides: 5. This CDR3 has 13 amino acids. Germline CDR1 LNHDA, CDR2 SQIVND (reference sequence). Specimen: blood buffy coat. The chain has TRBV19 and TRBJ2-7; 7 bases are a match to TRBD1. This clonotype originated in a woman between 18 and 75 years old with a cervical HPV16 infection that either progressed to CIN3+ or cleared (not recorded which). The CDR3 loop reads CASTYGTAYEQYF. CDR3 bases read: TGTGCCAGTACGTATGGGACAGCCTACGAG.